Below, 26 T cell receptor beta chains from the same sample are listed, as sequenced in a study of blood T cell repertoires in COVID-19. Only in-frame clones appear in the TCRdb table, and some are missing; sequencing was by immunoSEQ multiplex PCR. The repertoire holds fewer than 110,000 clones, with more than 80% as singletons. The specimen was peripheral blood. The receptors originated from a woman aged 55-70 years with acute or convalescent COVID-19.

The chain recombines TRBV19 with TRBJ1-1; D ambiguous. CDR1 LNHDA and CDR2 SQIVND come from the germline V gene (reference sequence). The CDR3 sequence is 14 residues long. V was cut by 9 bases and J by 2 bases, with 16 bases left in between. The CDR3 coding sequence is TGTGCCAGCAAGTACCGGGATCTCAACACTGAAGCTTTCTTT. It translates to CASKYRDLNTEAFF.

The CDR3 region has the DNA TGCGCCAGCGCTCAGGGGGCTGGGACTGAAGCTTTCTTT. Translating gives CASAQGAGTEAFF. The chain recombines TRBV5-1 with TRBJ1-1; 8 bases are shared with TRBD1. The germline gives CDR1 SGHRS, CDR2 YFSETQ. J gave up 5 bases and V 7 bases, and 7 bases lay outside the gene matches. CDR3 length equals 13 residues. The complete variable domain, with remaining parts taken from reference TRBV5-1 and TRBJ1-1, reads KAGVTQTPRYLIKTRGQQVTLSCSPISGHRSVSWYQQTPGQGLQFLFEYFSETQRNKGNFPGRFSGRQFSNSRSEMNVSTLELGDSALYLCASAQGAGTEAFFGQGTRLTVV.

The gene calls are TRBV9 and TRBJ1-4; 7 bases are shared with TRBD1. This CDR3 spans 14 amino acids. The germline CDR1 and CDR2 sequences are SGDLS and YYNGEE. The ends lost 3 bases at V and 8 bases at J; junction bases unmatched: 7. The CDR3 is CASSARQGGEKLFF. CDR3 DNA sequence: TGTGCCAGCAGCGCAAGACAGGGTGGCGAAAAACTGTTTTTT.

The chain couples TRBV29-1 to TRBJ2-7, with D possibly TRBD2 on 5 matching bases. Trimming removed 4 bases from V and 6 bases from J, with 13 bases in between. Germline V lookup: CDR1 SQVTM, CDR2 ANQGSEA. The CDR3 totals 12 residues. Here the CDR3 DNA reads TGCAGCGTTGTCGGCCCGGGGTTCGAGCAGTACTTC. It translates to CSVVGPGFEQYF.

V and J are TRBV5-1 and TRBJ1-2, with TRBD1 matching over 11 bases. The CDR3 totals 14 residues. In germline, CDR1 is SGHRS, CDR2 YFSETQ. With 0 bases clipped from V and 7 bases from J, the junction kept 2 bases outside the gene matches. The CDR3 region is CASSLAGTGGGYTF. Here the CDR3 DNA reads TGCGCCAGCAGCTTGGCCGGGACAGGGGGTGGCTACACCTTC.

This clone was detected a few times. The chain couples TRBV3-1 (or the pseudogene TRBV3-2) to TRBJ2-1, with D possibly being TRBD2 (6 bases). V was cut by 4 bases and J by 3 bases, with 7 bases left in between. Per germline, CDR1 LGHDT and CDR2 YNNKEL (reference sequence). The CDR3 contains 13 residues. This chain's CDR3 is CASSLGLYNEQFF. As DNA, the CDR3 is TGTGCCAGCAGCCTGGGACTCTACAATGAGCAGTTCTTC.

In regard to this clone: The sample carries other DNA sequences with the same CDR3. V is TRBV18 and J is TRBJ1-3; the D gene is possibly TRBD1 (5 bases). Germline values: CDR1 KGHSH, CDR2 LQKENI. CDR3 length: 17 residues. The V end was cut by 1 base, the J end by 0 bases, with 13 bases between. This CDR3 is CASSPLRQTDSGNTIYF. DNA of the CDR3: TGTGCCAGCTCACCACTTCGACAGACAGACTCTGGAAACACCATATATTTT.

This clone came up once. The CDR3 here is CASSILTGNTGELFF. DNA of the CDR3: TGTGCCAGTAGTATACTCACAGGGAACACCGGGGAGCTGTTTTTT. V and J are TRBV19 and TRBJ2-2; TRBD1 is a possible D gene (5 bases). V lost 2 bases, J lost 1 base, and 8 bases lay in between. CDR1 is LNHDA and CDR2 is SQIVND in the germline V gene (reference sequence). CDR3 length: 15 residues.

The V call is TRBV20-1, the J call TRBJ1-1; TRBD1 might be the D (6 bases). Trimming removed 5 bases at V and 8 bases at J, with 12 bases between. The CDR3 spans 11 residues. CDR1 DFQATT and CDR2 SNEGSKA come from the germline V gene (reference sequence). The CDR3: CSAGAGTEAFF. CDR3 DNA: TGCAGTGCTGGGGCCGGGACAGAAGCTTTCTTT.

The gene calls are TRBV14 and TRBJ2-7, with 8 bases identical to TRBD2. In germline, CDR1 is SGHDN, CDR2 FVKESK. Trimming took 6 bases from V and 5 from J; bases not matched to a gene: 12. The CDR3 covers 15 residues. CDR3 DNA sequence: TGTGCCAGCAGTCAACCGGGACTAGTTCGCCACGAGCAGTACTTC. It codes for CASSQPGLVRHEQYF.

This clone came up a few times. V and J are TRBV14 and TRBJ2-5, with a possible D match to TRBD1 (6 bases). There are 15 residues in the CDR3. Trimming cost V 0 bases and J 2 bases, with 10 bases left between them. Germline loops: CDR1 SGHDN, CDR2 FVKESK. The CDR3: CASSQEWGRQETQYF. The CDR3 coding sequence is TGTGCCAGCAGCCAAGAATGGGGGCGACAAGAGACCCAGTACTTC. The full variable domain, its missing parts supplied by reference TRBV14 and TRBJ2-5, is EAGVTQFPSHSVIEKGQTVTLRCDPISGHDNLYWYRRVMGKEIKFLLHFVKESKQDESGMPNNRFLAERTGGTYSTLKVQPAELEDSGVYFCASSQEWGRQETQYFGPGTRLLVL.

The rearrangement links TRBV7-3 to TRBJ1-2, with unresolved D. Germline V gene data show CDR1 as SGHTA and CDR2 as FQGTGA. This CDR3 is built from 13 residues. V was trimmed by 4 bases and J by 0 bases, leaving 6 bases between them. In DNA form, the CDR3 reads TGTGCCAGCAGCTCCCGGGCTAACTATGGCTACACCTTC. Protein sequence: CASSSRANYGYTF.

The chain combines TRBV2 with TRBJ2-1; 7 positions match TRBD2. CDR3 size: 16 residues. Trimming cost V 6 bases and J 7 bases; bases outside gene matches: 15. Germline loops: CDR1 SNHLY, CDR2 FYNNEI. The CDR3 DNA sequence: TGTGCCAGCAGCCCACGTCCTACGGGAGCGGGGAATGAGCAGTTCTTC. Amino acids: CASSPRPTGAGNEQFF.

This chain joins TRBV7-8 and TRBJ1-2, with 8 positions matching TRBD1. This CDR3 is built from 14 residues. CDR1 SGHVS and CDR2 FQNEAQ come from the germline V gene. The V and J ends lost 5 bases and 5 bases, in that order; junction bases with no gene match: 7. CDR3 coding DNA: TGTGCCAGCAGCCCTGTTGACAGGGGATATGGCTACACCTTC. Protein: CASSPVDRGYGYTF.

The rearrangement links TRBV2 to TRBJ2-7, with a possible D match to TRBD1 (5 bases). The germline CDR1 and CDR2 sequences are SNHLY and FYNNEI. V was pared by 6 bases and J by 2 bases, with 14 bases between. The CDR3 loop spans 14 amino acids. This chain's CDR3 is CASRSGAGPYEQYF. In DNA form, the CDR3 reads TGTGCCAGCAGGTCTGGGGCAGGGCCCTACGAGCAGTACTTC.

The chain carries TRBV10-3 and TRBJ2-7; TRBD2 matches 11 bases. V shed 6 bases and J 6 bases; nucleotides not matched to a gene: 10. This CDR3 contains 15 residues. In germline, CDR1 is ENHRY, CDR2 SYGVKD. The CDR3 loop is CAISVAGGPQSEQYF. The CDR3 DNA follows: TGTGCCATCAGCGTAGCGGGAGGGCCTCAAAGCGAGCAGTACTTC.

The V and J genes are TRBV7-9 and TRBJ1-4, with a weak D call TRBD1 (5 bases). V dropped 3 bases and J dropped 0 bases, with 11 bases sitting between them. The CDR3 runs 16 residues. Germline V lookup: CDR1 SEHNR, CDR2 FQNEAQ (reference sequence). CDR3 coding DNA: TGTGCCAGCAGCTTTGCCAAAGGGGCAACTAATGAAAAACTGTTTTTT. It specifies CASSFAKGATNEKLFF.

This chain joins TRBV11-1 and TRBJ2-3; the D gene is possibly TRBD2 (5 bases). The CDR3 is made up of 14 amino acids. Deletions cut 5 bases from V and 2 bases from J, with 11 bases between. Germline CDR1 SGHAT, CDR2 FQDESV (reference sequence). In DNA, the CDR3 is TGTGCCAGCAGCCCTGGACTGTCCACAGATACGCAGTATTTT. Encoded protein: CASSPGLSTDTQYF.

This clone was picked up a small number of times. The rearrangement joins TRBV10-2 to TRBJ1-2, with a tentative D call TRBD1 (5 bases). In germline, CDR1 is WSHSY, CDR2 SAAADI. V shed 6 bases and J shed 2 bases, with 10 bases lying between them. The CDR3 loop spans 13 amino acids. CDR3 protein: CASRAGINYGYTF. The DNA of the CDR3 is TGCGCCAGCAGGGCAGGGATCAACTATGGCTACACCTTC.

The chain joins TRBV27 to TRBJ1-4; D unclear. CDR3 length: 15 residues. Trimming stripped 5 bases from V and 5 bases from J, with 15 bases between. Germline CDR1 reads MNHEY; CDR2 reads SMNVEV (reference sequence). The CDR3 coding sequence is TGTGCCAGCAGTGGACTTGGCGGTGGGAATGAAAAACTGTTTTTT. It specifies CASSGLGGGNEKLFF.

The DNA for the CDR3 is TGCGCCAGCAGCTTGGCGCTGGCGGGAGGTCAAGAGACCCAGTACTTC. Its protein product is CASSLALAGGQETQYF. The V gene is TRBV5-1, the J gene TRBJ2-5; 8 nucleotides agree with TRBD2. This CDR3 is 16 amino acids long. After removal of 0 bases from V and 2 bases from J, the junction contained 6 bases not matched to a gene. Germline V lookup: CDR1 SGHRS, CDR2 YFSETQ.

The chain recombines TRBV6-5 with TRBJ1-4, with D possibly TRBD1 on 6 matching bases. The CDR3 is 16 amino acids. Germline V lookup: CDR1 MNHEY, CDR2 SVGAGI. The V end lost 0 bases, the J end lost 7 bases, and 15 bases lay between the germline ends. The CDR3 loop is CASSYSFGGAPEKLFF. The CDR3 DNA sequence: TGTGCCAGCAGTTACTCGTTTGGGGGCGCCCCTGAAAAACTGTTTTTT.

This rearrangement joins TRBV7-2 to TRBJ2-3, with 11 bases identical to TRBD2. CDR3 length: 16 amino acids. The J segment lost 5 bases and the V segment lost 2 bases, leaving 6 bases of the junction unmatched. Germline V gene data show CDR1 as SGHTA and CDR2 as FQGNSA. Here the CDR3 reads CASSLNSGLAGDTQYF. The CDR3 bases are TGTGCCAGCAGCTTAAATTCTGGACTAGCGGGAGATACGCAGTATTTT.

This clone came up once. CDR3 in amino acids: CASSFALGRYNEQFF. DNA for the CDR3: TGTGCCAGCAGCTTTGCTTTGGGCCGCTACAATGAGCAGTTCTTC. This chain links TRBV11-1 with TRBJ2-1; D unclear. This CDR3 contains 15 residues. Trimming pared 3 bases from V and 3 bases from J, leaving 12 bases between. Per the germline V gene, CDR1 is SGHAT and CDR2 is FQDESV (reference sequence).

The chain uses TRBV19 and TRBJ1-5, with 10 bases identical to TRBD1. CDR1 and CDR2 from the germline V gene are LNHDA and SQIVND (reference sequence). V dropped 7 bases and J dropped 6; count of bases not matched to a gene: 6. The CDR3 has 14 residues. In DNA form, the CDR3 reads TGTGCCAGTAAGATGACAGGGGGCGGTCAGCCCCAGCATTTT. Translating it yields CASKMTGGGQPQHF. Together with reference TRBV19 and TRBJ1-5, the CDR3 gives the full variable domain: DGGITQSPKYLFRKEGQNVTLSCEQNLNHDAMYWYRQDPGQGLRLIYYSQIVNDFQKGDIAEGYSVSREKKESFPLTVTSAQKNPTAFYLCASKMTGGGQPQHFGDGTRLSIL.

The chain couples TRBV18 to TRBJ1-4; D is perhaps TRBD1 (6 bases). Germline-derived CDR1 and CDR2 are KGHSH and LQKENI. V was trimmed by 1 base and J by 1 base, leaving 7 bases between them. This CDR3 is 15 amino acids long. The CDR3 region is CASSPLGQTNEKLFF. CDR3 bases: TGTGCCAGCTCACCACTGGGACAAACTAATGAAAAACTGTTTTTT.